A selection of T cell receptor beta chains follows, all from one sample in a study of radiotherapy plus CTLA-4 blockade in lung cancer. Using immunoSEQ multiplex PCR, the repertoire was profiled, and TCRdb retains in-frame clones only, with some absent. The data show around 37,000 clones, over 70% seen once. Sequenced material: peripheral blood, taken from a patient treated with radiotherapy plus ipilimumab. The source of these receptors is a human donor with non-small cell lung cancer that progressed on radiotherapy plus ipilimumab. Both conserved end residues are part of each CDR3. D genes are given only for firm matches. Only part of the rows carry a size: once, few, many, or a class if the clone is expanded.

J gene | V gene | clone size | D gene | CDR3 DNA | CDR3 protein
TRBJ2-7 | TRBV4-1 | few | . | TGCGCCAGCAGCCACGGGGGGACAGCGACCTACGAGCAGTACTTC | CASSHGGTATYEQYF
TRBJ2-7 | TRBV28 | . | . | TGTGCCAGCAGCCGGGACTCCTACGAGCAGTACTTC | CASSRDSYEQYF
TRBJ2-3 | TRBV13 | . | . | TGTGCCAGCAGCTTACGTGAGACCTCGGCGGATACGCAGTATTTT | CASSLRETSADTQYF
TRBJ1-3 | TRBV28 | . | . | TGTGCCAGCAGTTCTTACACTGGAAACACCATATATTTT | CASSSYTGNTIYF
TRBJ1-1 | TRBV7-3 | . | . | TGTGCCAGCAGCTCACAACAGGGCGCTGAAGCTTTCTTT | CASSSQQGAEAFF
TRBJ2-5 | TRBV6-1 | . | . | TGTGCCAGCAGTGAAGTTAGGAGGCAAGAGACCCAGTACTTC | CASSEVRRQETQYF
TRBJ1-1 | TRBV11-2 | . | . | TGTGCCAGCAGCTTAGGTGGACCGAACACTGAAGCTTTCTTT | CASSLGGPNTEAFF
TRBJ2-1 | TRBV5-1 | . | TRBD2 | TGCGCCAGCAGCCAAAGCGGGGGGTTCTACAATGAGCAGTTCTTC | CASSQSGGFYNEQFF
TRBJ1-2 | TRBV28 | . | TRBD1 | TGTGCCAGCACCCCTCCGGGACAGGGGTGGGGCTACACCTTC | CASTPPGQGWGYTF
TRBJ2-1 | TRBV28 | . | . | TGTGCCAGCAGCCGGTTCGGCAGCAACAATGAGCAGTTCTTC | CASSRFGSNNEQFF
TRBJ2-7 | TRBV11-1 | . | TRBD2 | TGTGCCAGCAGCCCTCGGGAGGGGGCCTACGAGCAGTACTTC | CASSPREGAYEQYF
TRBJ2-1 | TRBV27 | . | . | TGTGCCAGCAGTTTATCGAGAGATCCTCTCTCCGAGCAGTTCTTC | CASSLSRDPLSEQFF
TRBJ2-7 | TRBV27 | few | . | TGTGCCAGCAGTGCCCTCGAAAGCTACGAGCAGTACTTC | CASSALESYEQYF
TRBJ2-5 | TRBV21-1 | once | . | TGTGCCATCCCCAGGACTAGCGGGGGGCGAAACCAAGAGACCCAGTACTTC | CAIPRTSGGRNQETQYF
TRBJ1-6 | TRBV18 | few | TRBD1 | TGTGCCAGCTCACCACAGAACAGGGGGCGGCCGGCGGATTCACCCCTCCACTTT | CASSPQNRGRPADSPLHF
TRBJ1-1 | TRBV29-1 | . | . | TGCAGCGTTGAAGATGCGGTCCTTGAAGCTTTCTTT | CSVEDAVLEAFF
TRBJ1-5 | TRBV14 | . | . | TGTGCCAGCAGCCAAGAAGGGGTCACCGGACAGAGCTACAATCAGCCCCAGCATTTT | CASSQEGVTGQSYNQPQHF
TRBJ2-5 | TRBV5-1 | . | TRBD1 | TGCGCCAGCAGCCGAGGACAGGGATTGATCCAAGAGACCCAGTACTTC | CASSRGQGLIQETQYF
TRBJ2-2 | TRBV6-5 | . | TRBD1 | TGTGCCAGCAGAGGGGGCGTTGACACCGGGGAGCTGTTTTTT | CASRGGVDTGELFF
TRBJ2-1 | TRBV9 | . | TRBD2 | TGTGCCAGCAGCGCTAGCCCGGGACTAGCTTCCTACAATGAGCAGTTCTTC | CASSASPGLASYNEQFF
TRBJ2-4 | TRBV15 | few | . | TGTGCCACCAGCAGAGATCTAGAGGGCTTGGAGGAGTACTTC | CATSRDLEGLEEYF
TRBJ2-3 | TRBV10-3 | . | . | TGTGCCATCAGTGACAGTCAGGGGCGGTCGGTTACGCAGTATTTT | CAISDSQGRSVTQYF
TRBJ2-7 | TRBV27 | few | TRBD1 | TGTGCCAGCAGTTTAGCCGGGACAGCCTCCTACGAGCAGTACTTC | CASSLAGTASYEQYF
TRBJ2-1 | TRBV5-1 | . | TRBD1 | TGCGCCAGTTCACCGGGACAGGGCAACAATGAGCAGTTCTTC | CASSPGQGNNEQFF
TRBJ2-1 | TRBV7-2 | . | TRBD2 | TGTGCCAGCAGCTTAGCCGGCGGGGGGAATAGCAATGAGCAGTTCTTC | CASSLAGGGNSNEQFF
TRBJ2-7 | TRBV28 | . | . | TGTGCCAGCAGTCCCCCCAGCCGACCGGGGTACTTC | CASSPPSRPGYF
TRBJ2-7 | TRBV9 | . | . | TGTGCCAGCAGCCTCGTTCCGGGGGTGGAGCAGTACTTC | CASSLVPGVEQYF
TRBJ1-1 | TRBV28 | . | . | TGTGCCAGCAAAAGCTACACTGAAGCTTTCTTT | CASKSYTEAFF
TRBJ2-2 | TRBV19 | . | . | TGTGCCAGTAGTATTAGTCCGAACACCGGGGAGCTGTTTTTT | CASSISPNTGELFF
TRBJ1-2 | TRBV6-5 | . | TRBD1 | TGTGCCAGCAGCATCGGGACAGGGAGTGGCTACACCTTC | CASSIGTGSGYTF
TRBJ1-4 | TRBV7-9 | . | TRBD1 | TGTGCCAGCAGCTCGACAGGGGCTAATGAAAAACTGTTTTTT | CASSSTGANEKLFF
TRBJ2-7 | TRBV2 | . | TRBD1 | TGTGTCTTTACCGACAGGGTTGACCACGAGCAGTACTTC | CVFTDRVDHEQYF
TRBJ1-4 | TRBV9 | . | . | TGTGCCAGCAGCGTTCCAGGGGAGGATGAAAAACTGTTTTTT | CASSVPGEDEKLFF
TRBJ1-3 | TRBV7-9 | . | . | TGTGCCACCCGCTTAGGGGAAAACACCATATATTTT | CATRLGENTIYF
TRBJ1-1 | TRBV5-5 | . | . | TGTGCCAGCAGCCTATGGGGGGAGGGTAACGCTGAAGCTTTCTTT | CASSLWGEGNAEAFF
TRBJ1-2 | TRBV6-5 | . | . | TGTGCCAGCAGTTACAGGTCCGGGTTTGGCGGCTACACCTTC | CASSYRSGFGGYTF
TRBJ2-4 | TRBV19 | . | TRBD1 | TGTGCCAGCCTGGCCCGCAAACAGGGGTTAAACATTCAGTACTTC | CASLARKQGLNIQYF
TRBJ2-5 | TRBV18 | . | . | TGTGCCAGCTCGTACGAACAAGAGACCCAGTACTTC | CASSYEQETQYF
TRBJ2-7 | TRBV7-8 | . | TRBD1 | TGTGCCAGCAGCTTAGGCCCCGACAGGGGACAGTACGAGCAGTACTTC | CASSLGPDRGQYEQYF
TRBJ2-1 | TRBV9 | . | . | TGTGCCAGCAGCGTAGTCGACTGGGGGGCGAGGAATGAGCAGTTCTTC | CASSVVDWGARNEQFF
TRBJ1-2 | TRBV4-2 | . | . | TGTGCCAGCAGCCTGGACGAAGGGGGCTACACCTTC | CASSLDEGGYTF
TRBJ2-3 | TRBV10-3 | . | . | TGTGCCACCTCTATGGGCACAGATACGCAGTATTTT | CATSMGTDTQYF
TRBJ1-1 | TRBV19 | few | . | TGTGCCAGTAGTATAAGGCCAGGGGAAGGGACTGAAGCTTTCTTT | CASSIRPGEGTEAFF
TRBJ1-3 | TRBV19 | . | TRBD1 | TGTGCCAGTAGTATCGGGCAGACAGGGACTGGAAACACCATATATTTT | CASSIGQTGTGNTIYF
TRBJ2-2 | TRBV7-2 | . | TRBD1 | TGTGCCAGCAGCCCTAGGGGGCTCGCGAACACCGGGGAGCTGTTTTTT | CASSPRGLANTGELFF
TRBJ2-5 | TRBV2 | few | . | TGTGCCAGCAGTGAAGGACAGGAGCCTCGGGAGACCCAGTACTTC | CASSEGQEPRETQYF
TRBJ2-7 | TRBV28 | . | TRBD1 | TGTGCCAGCAGAAAACCGGGACAGGGGTCCTACGAGCAGTACTTC | CASRKPGQGSYEQYF
TRBJ2-5 | TRBV5-6 | . | TRBD2 | TGTGCCAGCACCGCCGGGGGGGAGGCCCAGTACTTC | CASTAGGEAQYF
TRBJ1-6 | TRBV5-1 | . | . | TGCGCCAGCAGCTTGGACGGGGGATCACCCCTCCACTTT | CASSLDGGSPLHF
TRBJ1-1 | TRBV6-5 | . | . | TGTGCCAGCAGCCTCTCAGGGATATGGACTGAAGCTTTCTTT | CASSLSGIWTEAFF
TRBJ2-5 | TRBV16 | . | . | TGTGCCAGCAGCCGCGTGGCAGTCGGGGAGACCCAGTACTTC | CASSRVAVGETQYF
TRBJ2-3 | TRBV18 | . | TRBD2 | TGTGCCAGCTTATCACCAGCGGGGGGTGGCGCAGATACGCAGTATTTT | CASLSPAGGGADTQYF
TRBJ1-2 | TRBV4-2 | . | . | TGTGCCAGCAGCGCAGATTCCTATGGCTACACCTTC | CASSADSYGYTF
TRBJ2-3 | TRBV5-1 | . | . | TGCGCCAGCAGCCCAGATCAGGCAGATACGCAGTATTTT | CASSPDQADTQYF
TRBJ1-1 | TRBV2 | . | TRBD1 | TGTGCCAGCATCACGGACAGGGGCGGAATGATGCCTTTT | CASITDRGGMMPF